The 22 T cell receptor beta chains given below trace back to one sample, sequenced in a study of blood T cell repertoires in COVID-19. Sequencing used immunoSEQ multiplex PCR; TCRdb keeps in-frame clones, though not all of them. The sample carries some 96,000 clones, roughly 86% recorded once. Material for sequencing was peripheral blood. The receptors originated from a man over 45 with acute or convalescent COVID-19.

V gene TRBV9 combines with J gene TRBJ2-3, with 7 bases fitting TRBD1. Germline V gene data show CDR1 as SGDLS and CDR2 as YYNGEE. The junction had 1 base not matched to a gene; V was cut back by 3 bases and J by 3 bases. This CDR3 is 13 amino acids long. The CDR3 DNA reads TGTGCCAGCAGCGCGGGACAGACAGATACGCAGTATTTT. This codes for CASSAGQTDTQYF.

This clone has just a few counts. This chain joins TRBV5-4 and TRBJ2-7; 10 nucleotides match TRBD1. Germline assignment: CDR1 SGHNT and CDR2 YYREEE (reference sequence). The CDR3 is 15 amino acids. The J segment lost 2 bases and the V segment lost 3 bases, leaving 5 bases of the junction unmatched. The CDR3 protein is CASSSTGTGAYEQYF. CDR3 coding DNA: TGTGCCAGCAGCTCGACCGGGACAGGGGCCTACGAGCAGTACTTC.

The CDR3 here is CASDSQGMETQYF. The CDR3, as DNA: TGCGCCAGCGACTCCCAGGGTATGGAGACCCAGTACTTC. The chain combines TRBV23-1 with TRBJ2-5, with D maybe TRBD1 (5 bases). TRBV23-1 is an ORF for which the function is uncertain. Trimming stripped 8 bases from V and 5 bases from J, with 15 bases between. The CDR3 loop spans 13 amino acids.

This clone was picked up a small number of times. V gene TRBV7-9 combines with J gene TRBJ1-1; D unclear. Trimming pared 1 base from V and 6 bases from J, leaving 12 bases between. This CDR3 is 14 amino acids long. Per the germline V gene, CDR1 is SEHNR and CDR2 is FQNEAQ (reference sequence). CDR3 sequence: CASSLDLVGAEAFF. The CDR3 DNA follows: TGTGCCAGCAGCTTAGATTTGGTAGGAGCTGAAGCTTTCTTT.

This chain connects TRBV6-5 to TRBJ2-1; 8 nucleotides line up with TRBD2. This CDR3 spans 14 amino acids. Germline values: CDR1 MNHEY, CDR2 SVGAGI. Trimming at V came to 7 bases and at J to 4 bases, leaving 6 bases not matched to a gene. CDR3 protein: CASTGRGVYNEQFF. Written as DNA, the CDR3 is TGTGCCAGCACAGGGCGGGGGGTTTACAATGAGCAGTTCTTC.

V is TRBV6-2 or TRBV6-3 and J is TRBJ2-3; 7 bases match TRBD2. Per germline, CDR1 MNHEY and CDR2 SVGEGT. Germline trimming cut 0 bases from V and 4 bases from J; bases unmatched to any gene: 7. The CDR3 covers 16 residues. For the CDR3, the DNA is TGTGCCAGCAGTTACTCGAAGGCGGGAGTCGCAGATACGCAGTATTTT. Translating it yields CASSYSKAGVADTQYF.

The chain uses TRBV13 and TRBJ2-7, with TRBD2 matching over 8 bases. Germline assignment: CDR1 PRHDT and CDR2 FYEKMQ (reference sequence). The CDR3 runs 15 residues. Trimming removed 4 bases from V and 5 bases from J; junction bases left unmatched: 10. The DNA for the CDR3 is TGTGCCAGCAGCTCGTCGGGAGGGAGTTCCGACGAGCAGTACTTC. It is translated as CASSSSGGSSDEQYF.

This clone was found once. J is TRBJ1-4 and V is TRBV27, with 8 nucleotides matching TRBD1. The V gene end was trimmed by 4 bases and the J gene end by 4 bases; junction bases not matched to a gene: 5. Germline assignment: CDR1 MNHEY and CDR2 SMNVEV (reference sequence). CDR3 length equals 15 residues. CDR3 sequence reads: CASSSRTGSNEKLFF. CDR3 in DNA: TGTGCCAGCAGTTCTCGGACAGGGAGTAATGAAAAACTGTTTTTT.

The count of this clone is one. Its ends do not fully match the called genes, so a read error is possible. The J gene is TRBJ2-1, the V gene TRBV15, with 14 bases aligning to TRBD2. Germline-derived CDR1 and CDR2 are LNHNV and YYDKDF (reference sequence). The CDR3 contains 20 residues. The CDR3 sequence: CAASLPLGLAGARSYNEQFF. The CDR3 nucleotides read TGTGCCGCCAGCCTCCCCCTGGGACTAGCGGGAGCGAGGTCCTACAATGAGCAGTTCTTC. The whole variable domain, remainder taken from reference TRBV15 and TRBJ2-1, is DAMVIQNPRYQVTQFGKPVTLSCSQTLNHNVMYWYQQKSSQAPKLLFHYYDKDFNNEADTPDNFQSRRPNTSFCFLDIRSPGLGDTAMYLCAASLPLGLAGARSYNEQFFGPGTRLTVL.

This clone has only one observation. The chain joins TRBV5-1 to TRBJ2-7, with TRBD2 matching over 7 bases. Germline V CDR1 and CDR2: SGHRS, YFSETQ. There are 15 residues in the CDR3. J lost 12 bases, V lost 2 bases, and 17 bases had no gene match. The CDR3 sequence is CASSLLGTTTYEAYF. For the CDR3, the DNA is TGCGCCAGCAGCTTACTCGGGACTACCACCTACGAGGCGTACTTC.

The chain uses TRBV4-1 and TRBJ2-7; TRBD2 might be the D (6 bases). This CDR3 contains 15 residues. The germline V and J ends were trimmed by 7 bases and 2 bases, with 18 bases remaining between them. Germline V lookup: CDR1 MGHRA, CDR2 YSYEKL. CDR3 sequence: CASTLGGHAPYEQYF. Here the CDR3 DNA reads TGCGCCAGCACCCTGGGAGGCCATGCCCCCTACGAGCAGTACTTC.

A few counts support this clone. This sequence joins TRBV11-2 and TRBJ2-7; 7 nucleotides line up with TRBD1. Germline CDR1 reads SGHAT; CDR2 reads FQNNGV. The CDR3 extends over 14 amino acids. Trimming took 1 base from V and 0 from J; bases not matched to a gene: 0. CDR3 coding DNA: TGTGCCAGCAGCTTAGGGACAGGCTCCTACGAGCAGTACTTC. This translates into CASSLGTGSYEQYF.

The chain has TRBV27 and TRBJ2-7; 7 nucleotides align to TRBD1. Unmatched junction bases numbered 4, after V lost 2 bases and J lost 0 bases. The CDR3 has 15 residues. Germline loops: CDR1 MNHEY, CDR2 SMNVEV (reference sequence). Written as DNA, the CDR3 is TGTGCCAGCAGTTTAGGCAGGGGGAGCTCCTACGAGCAGTACTTC. This translates into CASSLGRGSSYEQYF.

The CDR3 sequence is CASTEHRVRETQYF. CDR3 nucleotides: TGTGCCAGCACCGAACACAGGGTCCGGGAGACCCAGTACTTC. The genes are TRBV6-5 and TRBJ2-5, with a tentative D call TRBD1 (6 bases). The CDR3 spans 14 residues. Trimming cost V 7 bases and J 5 bases, with 17 bases left between them. The germline V gene has CDR1 MNHEY and CDR2 SVGAGI.

The chain carries TRBV7-3 and TRBJ2-5; 10 bases line up with TRBD2. The ends lost 1 base at V and 9 bases at J; junction bases unmatched: 11. The CDR3 has 16 residues. Germline CDR1 and CDR2: SGHTA and FQGTGA. CDR3 DNA sequence: TGTGCCAGCAGCTTAAGCCCGGGACTAGCGAGATCGGCCCAGTACTTC. It translates to CASSLSPGLARSAQYF.

In regard to this clone: Other DNA sequences within the sample encode an identical CDR3. The gene calls are TRBV19 and TRBJ2-5; TRBD2 matches at 8 bases. V lost 3 bases to trimming and J lost 5 bases; unmatched junction nucleotides: 5. Germline values: CDR1 LNHDA, CDR2 SQIVND (reference sequence). The CDR3 runs to 14 residues. This chain's CDR3 is CASSIRGGGETQYF. The CDR3, as DNA: TGTGCCAGTAGTATTCGGGGGGGCGGGGAGACCCAGTACTTC.

The chain couples TRBV19 to TRBJ1-4, with D maybe TRBD1 (5 bases). The CDR3 totals 16 residues. CDR1 is LNHDA and CDR2 is SQIVND in the germline V gene (reference sequence). The germline V and J ends were trimmed by 6 bases and 8 bases, with 22 bases remaining between them. Here the CDR3 DNA reads TGTGCCAGTAGAGGCCTACGGGGGGGTGTGTACGAAAAACTGTTTTTT. Amino acid sequence: CASRGLRGGVYEKLFF.

The chain couples TRBV27 to TRBJ2-3; TRBD2 might be the D (5 bases). Trimming cost V 5 bases and J 1 base, with 13 bases left between them. CDR1 MNHEY and CDR2 SMNVEV come from the germline V gene (reference sequence). The CDR3 extends over 15 amino acids. The DNA of the CDR3 is TGTGCCAGCAGTCTCTCCCGGGGTGGCACAGATACGCAGTATTTT. This encodes CASSLSRGGTDTQYF.

The V gene is TRBV24-1, the J gene TRBJ2-1; a possible D gene is TRBD2 (5 bases). Germline V gene lookup returns CDR1 KGHDR and CDR2 SFDVKD. With 5 bases removed from V and 8 bases from J, the gap between germline ends came to 12 bases. This CDR3 comprises 13 residues. This chain's CDR3 is CATSGERGHEQFF. The CDR3 DNA sequence: TGTGCCACCAGTGGTGAGAGAGGGCATGAGCAGTTCTTC.

The chain uses TRBV7-9 and TRBJ1-2; 7 bases match TRBD1. V shed 5 bases and J 4 bases; nucleotides not matched to a gene: 4. The CDR3 is 13 amino acids. Per the germline V gene, CDR1 is SEHNR and CDR2 is FQNEAQ (reference sequence). As DNA, the CDR3 is TGTGCCAGCAGCCCGACAGGGACCTATGGCTACACCTTC. This sequence encodes CASSPTGTYGYTF.

The rearrangement uses TRBV5-4 and TRBJ1-6; 9 bases match TRBD1. The CDR3 runs to 15 residues. Per germline, CDR1 SGHNT and CDR2 YYREEE (reference sequence). V lost 4 bases and J lost 8; bases outside the gene matches: 7. The CDR3 reads CASSVGQGKDSPLHF. The CDR3 nucleotides are TGTGCCAGCAGCGTCGGACAGGGGAAAGATTCACCCCTCCACTTT. Based on the CDR3 plus reference TRBV5-4 and TRBJ1-6, the full variable domain is ETGVTQSPTHLIKTRGQQVTLRCSSQSGHNTVSWYQQALGQGPQFIFQYYREEENGRGNFPPRFSGLQFPNYSSELNVNALELDDSALYLCASSVGQGKDSPLHFGNGTRLTVT.

The chain recombines TRBV5-1 with TRBJ1-1, with D tentatively TRBD1 (6 bases). The V and J ends lost 0 bases and 2 bases respectively, with 20 bases between them. This CDR3 is 18 amino acids long. Looked up from germline, CDR1 is SGHRS and CDR2 is YFSETQ. CDR3 protein: CASSLVAQGRTSNTEAFF. The CDR3 DNA follows: TGCGCCAGCAGCTTGGTTGCGCAGGGGAGAACGTCAAACACTGAAGCTTTCTTT.